This T cell receptor beta chain was profiled in a study of blood T cell repertoires in COVID-19. The overall study: T cells, B-cell-depleted T cells, or PBMCs provided the cDNA or gDNA that served as material.

As processed by the authors: Estimation of nucleated cell counts relied on the amplification of reference gene primers. Generated by immunoSEQ multiplex PCR, the TCRdb table keeps only in-frame clones and is missing some. The V and J calls and clone size are taken from that table; D and trimming were inferred from the DNA. The repertoire holds approximately 110,000 clones, with approximately 85% as singletons. Germline loops: CDR1 LNHDA, CDR2 SQIVND (reference sequence). V was cut by 6 bases and J by 4 bases, with 19 bases left in between. The CDR3 covers 16 residues. A Seattle source enrolled patients during active infection and followed them longitudinally.

The source is a woman of 80 years or more with COVID-19, enrolled during active disease. Sequencing input: peripheral blood. The rearrangement joins TRBV19 to TRBJ1-5, with a possible D match to TRBD1 (6 bases). The CDR3 coding sequence is TGTGCCAGTAGCGTACAGGGAGGGGTTACTAATCAGCCCCAGCATTTT. It translates to CASSVQGGVTNQPQHF.